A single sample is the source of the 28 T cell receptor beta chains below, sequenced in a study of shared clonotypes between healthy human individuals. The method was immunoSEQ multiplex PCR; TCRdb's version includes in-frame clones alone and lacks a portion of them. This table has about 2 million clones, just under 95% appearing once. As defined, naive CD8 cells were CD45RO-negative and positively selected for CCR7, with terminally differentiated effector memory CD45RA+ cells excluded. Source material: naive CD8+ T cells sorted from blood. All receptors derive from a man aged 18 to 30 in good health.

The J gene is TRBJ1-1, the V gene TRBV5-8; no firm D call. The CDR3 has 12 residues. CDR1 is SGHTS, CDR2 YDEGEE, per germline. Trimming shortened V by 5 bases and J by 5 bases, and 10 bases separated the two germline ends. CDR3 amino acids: CASSWDDTEAFF. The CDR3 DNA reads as TGTGCCAGCAGTTGGGATGATACTGAAGCTTTCTTT. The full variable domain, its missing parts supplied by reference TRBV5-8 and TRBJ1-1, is EAGVTQSPTHLIKTRGQQATLRCSPISGHTSVYWYQQALGLGLQFLLWYDEGEERNRGNFPPRFSGRQFPNYSSELNVNALELEDSALYLCASSWDDTEAFFGQGTRLTVV.

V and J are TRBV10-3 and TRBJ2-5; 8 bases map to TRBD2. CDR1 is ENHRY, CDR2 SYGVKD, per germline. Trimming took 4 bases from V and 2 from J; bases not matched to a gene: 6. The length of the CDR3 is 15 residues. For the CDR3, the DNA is TGTGCCATCAGTGGGTTAGCGGGGAATCAAGAGACCCAGTACTTC. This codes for CAISGLAGNQETQYF.

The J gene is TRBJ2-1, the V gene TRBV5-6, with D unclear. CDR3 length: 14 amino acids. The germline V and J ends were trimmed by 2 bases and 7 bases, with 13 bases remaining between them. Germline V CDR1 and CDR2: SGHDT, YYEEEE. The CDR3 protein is CASSFVGIGNEQFF. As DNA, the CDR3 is TGTGCCAGCAGCTTTGTAGGCATCGGGAATGAGCAGTTCTTC.

The CDR3 DNA reads as TGTGCCAGCAGCTTTTGGCCCACCGGGACGGAAGCTTTCTTT. Its protein product is CASSFWPTGTEAFF. The chain combines TRBV5-6 with TRBJ1-1; perhaps TRBD1 as D (5 bases). Germline V gives CDR1 SGHDT, CDR2 YYEEEE. V was cut by 2 bases and J by 8 bases, with 16 bases left in between. The CDR3 length is 14 residues.

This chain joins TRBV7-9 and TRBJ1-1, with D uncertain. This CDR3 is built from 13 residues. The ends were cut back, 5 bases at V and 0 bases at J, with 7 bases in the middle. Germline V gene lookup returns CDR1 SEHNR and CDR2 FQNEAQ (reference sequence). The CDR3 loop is CASSHPMNTEAFF. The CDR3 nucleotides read TGTGCCAGCAGCCACCCGATGAACACTGAAGCTTTCTTT.

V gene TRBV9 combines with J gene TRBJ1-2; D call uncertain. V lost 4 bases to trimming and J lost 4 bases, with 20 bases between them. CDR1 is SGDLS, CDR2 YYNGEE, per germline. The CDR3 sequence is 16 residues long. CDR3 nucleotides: TGTGCCAGCAGCCTCGACCATGCCCCCACAAGCTATGGCTACACCTTC. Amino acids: CASSLDHAPTSYGYTF.

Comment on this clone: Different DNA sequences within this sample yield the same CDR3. CDR3 nucleotides: TGCGCCAGCAGCTTGGTTGGGGGGCCTTACGAGCAGTACTTC. This sequence encodes CASSLVGGPYEQYF. The chain joins TRBV5-1 to TRBJ2-7; D tentatively fits TRBD1 or TRBD2 (6 bases each). Germline CDR1 is SGHRS and CDR2 is YFSETQ. V lost 0 bases and J 4 bases, leaving 11 bases between the germline ends. The CDR3 covers 14 residues. The full variable domain, in which reference TRBV5-1 and TRBJ2-7 provide the parts outside the CDR3, is KAGVTQTPRYLIKTRGQQVTLSCSPISGHRSVSWYQQTPGQGLQFLFEYFSETQRNKGNFPGRFSGRQFSNSRSEMNVSTLELGDSALYLCASSLVGGPYEQYFGPGTRLTVT.

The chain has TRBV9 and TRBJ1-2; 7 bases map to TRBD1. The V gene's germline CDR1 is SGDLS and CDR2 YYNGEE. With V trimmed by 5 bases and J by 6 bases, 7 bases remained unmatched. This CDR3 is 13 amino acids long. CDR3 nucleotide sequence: TGTGCCAGCAGTCGACAGGGTCTTGATGGCTACACCTTC. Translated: CASSRQGLDGYTF.

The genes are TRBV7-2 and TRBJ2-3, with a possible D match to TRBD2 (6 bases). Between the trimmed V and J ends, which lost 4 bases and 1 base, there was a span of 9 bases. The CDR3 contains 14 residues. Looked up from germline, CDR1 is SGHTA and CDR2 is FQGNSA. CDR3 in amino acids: CASSYGTGTDTQYF. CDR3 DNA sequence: TGTGCCAGCAGCTATGGGACTGGCACAGATACGCAGTATTTT.

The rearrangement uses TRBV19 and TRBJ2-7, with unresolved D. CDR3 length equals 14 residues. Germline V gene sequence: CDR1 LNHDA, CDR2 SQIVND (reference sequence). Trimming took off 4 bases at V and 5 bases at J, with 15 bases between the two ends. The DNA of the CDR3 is TGTGCCAGTAGTACCTCGTCGACACCCAACGAGCAGTACTTC. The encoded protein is CASSTSSTPNEQYF.

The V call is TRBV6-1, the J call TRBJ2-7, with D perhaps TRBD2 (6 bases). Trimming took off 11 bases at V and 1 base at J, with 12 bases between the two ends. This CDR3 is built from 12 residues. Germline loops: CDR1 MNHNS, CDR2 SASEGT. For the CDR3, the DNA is TGTGCCTCCTGGGGGGATTCCTACGAGCAGTACTTC. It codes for CASWGDSYEQYF.

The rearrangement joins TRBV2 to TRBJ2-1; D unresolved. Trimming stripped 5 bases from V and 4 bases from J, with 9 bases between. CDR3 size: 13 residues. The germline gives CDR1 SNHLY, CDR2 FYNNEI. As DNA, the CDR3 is TGTGCCAGCAGTCTTACTGCTTACAATGAGCAGTTCTTC. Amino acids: CASSLTAYNEQFF.

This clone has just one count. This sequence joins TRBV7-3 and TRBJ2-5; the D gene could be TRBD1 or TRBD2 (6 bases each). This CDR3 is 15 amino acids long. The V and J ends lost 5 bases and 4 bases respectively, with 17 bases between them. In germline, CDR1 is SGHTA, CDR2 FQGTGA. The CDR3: CASSPGDTFLETQYF. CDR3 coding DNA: TGTGCCAGCAGCCCGGGGGACACCTTCCTAGAGACCCAGTACTTC. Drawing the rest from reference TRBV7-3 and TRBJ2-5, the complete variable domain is GAGVSQTPSNKVTEKGKYVELRCDPISGHTALYWYRQSLGQGPEFLIYFQGTGAADDSGLPNDRFFAVRPEGSVSTLKIQRTERGDSAVYLCASSPGDTFLETQYFGPGTRLLVL.

DNA for the CDR3: TGCAGCGTTGACACCGATTTGGGACAGGGGGCGCGGGAGCAGTACTTC. Protein: CSVDTDLGQGAREQYF. The rearrangement uses TRBV29-1 and TRBJ2-7; 12 bases match TRBD1. In germline, CDR1 is SQVTM, CDR2 ANQGSEA. J lost 7 bases, V lost 3 bases, and 13 bases had no gene match. The CDR3 has 16 residues.

Written as DNA, the CDR3 is TGTGCCAGCAGCCTCCGCGAGGCTTCAAATGAGCAGTTCTTC. Its protein product is CASSLREASNEQFF. The genes are TRBV7-6 and TRBJ2-1, with D hard to call. V was shortened by 5 bases and J by 7 bases, with 15 bases between the two germline ends. CDR3 size: 14 residues. Germline V CDR1 and CDR2: SGHVS, FNYEAQ.

CDR3 nucleotides: TGTGCCAGCAGCGCCCCGGGGCCATACAATGAGCAGTTCTTC. As protein: CASSAPGPYNEQFF. The chain couples TRBV9 to TRBJ2-1; D possibly uses TRBD1 or TRBD2 (5 bases each). The germline gives CDR1 SGDLS, CDR2 YYNGEE. This CDR3 region has 14 residues. The V end lost 3 bases, the J end lost 4 bases, and 11 bases lay between the germline ends.

CDR3 amino acids: CASREDSYNEQFF. CDR3 DNA: TGTGCCAGCCGGGAGGACAGCTACAATGAGCAGTTCTTC. This chain joins TRBV5-4 and TRBJ2-1, with a tentative D call TRBD2 (7 bases). The CDR3 consists of 13 residues. V was cut by 7 bases and J by 3 bases, with 11 bases left in between. Germline CDR1 and CDR2: SGHNT and YYREEE (reference sequence).

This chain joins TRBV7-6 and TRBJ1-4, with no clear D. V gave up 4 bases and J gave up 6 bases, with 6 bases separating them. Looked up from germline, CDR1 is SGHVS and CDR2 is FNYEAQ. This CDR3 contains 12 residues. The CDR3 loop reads CASSSTDEKLFF. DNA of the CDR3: TGTGCCAGCAGCTCCACCGATGAAAAACTGTTTTTT.

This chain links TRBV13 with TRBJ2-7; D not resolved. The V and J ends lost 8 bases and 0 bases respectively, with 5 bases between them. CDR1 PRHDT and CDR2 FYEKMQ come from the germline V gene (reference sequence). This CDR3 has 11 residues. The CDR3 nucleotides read TGTGCCAGCGGAAGCTCCTACGAGCAGTACTTC. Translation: CASGSSYEQYF.

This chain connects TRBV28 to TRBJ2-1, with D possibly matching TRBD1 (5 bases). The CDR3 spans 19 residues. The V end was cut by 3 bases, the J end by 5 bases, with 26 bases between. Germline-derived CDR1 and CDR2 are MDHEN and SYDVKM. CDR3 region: CASSFSVADKGFWNNEQFF. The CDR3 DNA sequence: TGTGCCAGCAGTTTTTCGGTAGCAGATAAGGGGTTTTGGAACAATGAGCAGTTCTTC.

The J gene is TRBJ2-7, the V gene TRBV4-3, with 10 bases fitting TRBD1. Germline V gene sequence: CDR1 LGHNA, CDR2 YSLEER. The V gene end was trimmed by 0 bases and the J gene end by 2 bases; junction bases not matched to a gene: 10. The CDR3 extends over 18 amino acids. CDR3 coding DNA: TGCGCCAGCAGCCAAGAATCTTCCACCGGGACAGGGGCCTACGAGCAGTACTTC. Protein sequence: CASSQESSTGTGAYEQYF.

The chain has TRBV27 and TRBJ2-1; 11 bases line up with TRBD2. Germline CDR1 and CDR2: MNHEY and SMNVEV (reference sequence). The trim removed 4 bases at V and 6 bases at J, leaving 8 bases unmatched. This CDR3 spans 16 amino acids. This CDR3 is CASSWGGGLAANEQFF. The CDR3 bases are TGTGCCAGCAGTTGGGGTGGGGGACTAGCGGCCAATGAGCAGTTCTTC.

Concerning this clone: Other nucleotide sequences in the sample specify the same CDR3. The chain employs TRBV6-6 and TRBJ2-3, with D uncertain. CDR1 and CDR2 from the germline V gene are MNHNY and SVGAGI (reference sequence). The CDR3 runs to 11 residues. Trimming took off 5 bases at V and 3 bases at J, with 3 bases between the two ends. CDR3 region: CASSPTDTQYF. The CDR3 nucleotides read TGTGCCAGCAGTCCTACAGATACGCAGTATTTT.

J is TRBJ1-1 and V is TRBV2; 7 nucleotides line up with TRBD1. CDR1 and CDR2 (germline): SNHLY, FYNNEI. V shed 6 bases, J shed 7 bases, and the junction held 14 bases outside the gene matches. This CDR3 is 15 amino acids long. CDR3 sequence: CASSPEQGTINEAFF. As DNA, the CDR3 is TGTGCCAGCAGCCCAGAACAGGGGACAATAAATGAAGCTTTCTTT.

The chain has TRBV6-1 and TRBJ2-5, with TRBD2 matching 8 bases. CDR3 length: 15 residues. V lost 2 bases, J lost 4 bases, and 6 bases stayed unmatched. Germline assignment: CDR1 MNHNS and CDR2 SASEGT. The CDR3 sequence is CASSELAGALETQYF. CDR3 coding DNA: TGTGCCAGCAGTGAACTAGCGGGCGCTTTAGAGACCCAGTACTTC.

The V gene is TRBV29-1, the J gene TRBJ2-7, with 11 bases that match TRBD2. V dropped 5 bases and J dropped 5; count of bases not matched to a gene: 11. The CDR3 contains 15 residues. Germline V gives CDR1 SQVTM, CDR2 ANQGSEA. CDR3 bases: TGCAGCGTTTGGCCTAGCGGGGGGCCGGGCAACGAGCAGTACTTC. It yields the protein CSVWPSGGPGNEQYF.

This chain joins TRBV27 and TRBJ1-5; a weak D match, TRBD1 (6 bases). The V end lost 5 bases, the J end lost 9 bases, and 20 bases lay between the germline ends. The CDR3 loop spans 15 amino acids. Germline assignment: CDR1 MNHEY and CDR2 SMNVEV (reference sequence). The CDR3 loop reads CASSPTGPRVSPQHF. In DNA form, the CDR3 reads TGTGCCAGCAGTCCCACAGGGCCGCGTGTATCGCCCCAGCATTTT.

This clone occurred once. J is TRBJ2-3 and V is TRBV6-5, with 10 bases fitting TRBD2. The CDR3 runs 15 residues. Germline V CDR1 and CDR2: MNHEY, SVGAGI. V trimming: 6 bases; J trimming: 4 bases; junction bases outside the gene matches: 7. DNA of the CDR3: TGTGCCAGCAGAGGACTAGCGGAGGGTCCAGATACGCAGTATTTT. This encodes CASRGLAEGPDTQYF.